The 22 T cell receptor beta chains below were found in one sample sequenced in a study of shared clonotypes between healthy human individuals. The protocol was immunoSEQ multiplex PCR, while the TCRdb copy is restricted to in-frame clones and leaves out a portion. Of fewer than 1 million clones listed, 96% are singletons. CD45RO-negative CD8 cells positively selected for CCR7 made up the naive population, which excluded terminally differentiated effector memory CD45RA+ cells. The source material was naive CD8+ T cells sorted from blood. The receptors here all came from a man aged 25-40 years in good health.

The V call is TRBV25-1, the J call TRBJ1-1; no definite D call. CDR1 and CDR2 (germline): MGHDK, SYGVNS. The CDR3 is made up of 15 amino acids. The ends were cut back, 4 bases at V and 0 bases at J, with 12 bases in the middle. DNA for the CDR3: TGTGCCAGCAGTGTAGGGTTAGGGATGAACACTGAAGCTTTCTTT. This encodes CASSVGLGMNTEAFF.

The V gene is TRBV7-9, the J gene TRBJ2-7; tentatively, D is TRBD1 (5 bases). The CDR3 extends over 12 amino acids. The germline V gene encodes CDR1 SEHNR and CDR2 FQNEAQ (reference sequence). Deletions cut 0 bases from V and 7 bases from J, with 7 bases between. CDR3 coding DNA: TGTGCCAGCAGCTTAGCGAGGACAGAGCAGTACTTC. This encodes CASSLARTEQYF.

The rearrangement joins TRBV5-1 to TRBJ1-3; D uncertain. This CDR3 region has 11 residues. V lost 3 bases and J 4 bases, leaving 2 bases between the germline ends. Germline V gene sequence: CDR1 SGHRS, CDR2 YFSETQ. The CDR3 DNA reads TGCGCCAGCAGCTACGGAAACACCATATATTTT. Amino acid sequence: CASSYGNTIYF.

CDR3 in DNA: TGTGCCAGTAGTACCGGGACAGGGACTATCGTCGAGCAGTACTTC. Translating it yields CASSTGTGTIVEQYF. The chain combines TRBV19 with TRBJ2-7, with 9 bases fitting TRBD1. The germline gives CDR1 LNHDA, CDR2 SQIVND (reference sequence). The CDR3 spans 15 residues. V lost 4 bases to trimming and J lost 6 bases; unmatched junction nucleotides: 10.

J is TRBJ2-7 and V is TRBV27; no definite D call. V lost 2 bases, J lost 2 bases, and 10 bases lay in between. This CDR3 spans 14 amino acids. The germline CDR1 and CDR2 sequences are MNHEY and SMNVEV (reference sequence). The CDR3 DNA reads TGTGCCAGCAGTTTAGTTCAGTATCCCTACGAGCAGTACTTC. Its translation is CASSLVQYPYEQYF.

This chain uses TRBV27 with TRBJ1-2, with D unclear. Per germline, CDR1 MNHEY and CDR2 SMNVEV (reference sequence). This CDR3 has 14 amino acids. Trimming left V 0 bases short and J 4 bases short, with 9 bases between. CDR3 residues: CASSLSAGSYGYTF. The CDR3 nucleotides are TGTGCCAGCAGTTTATCGGCAGGTTCCTATGGCTACACCTTC.

For the CDR3, the DNA is TGCAGCGTTCAGACAGTAGCTAACTATGGCTACACCTTC. Translation gives CSVQTVANYGYTF. The V call is TRBV29-1, the J call TRBJ1-2, with D possibly being TRBD1 (5 bases). The germline V gene encodes CDR1 SQVTM and CDR2 ANQGSEA. This CDR3 is 13 amino acids long. V lost 5 bases and J lost 0, with 10 bases in between.

This clone is a singleton in its sample. V and J are TRBV6-1 and TRBJ2-7, with D maybe TRBD1 (5 bases). The ends were cut back, 4 bases at V and 3 bases at J, with 10 bases in the middle. Germline assignment: CDR1 MNHNS and CDR2 SASEGT. This CDR3 has 13 amino acids. CDR3 region: CASSGGLLYEQYF. CDR3 DNA sequence: TGTGCCAGCAGTGGGGGCTTGCTCTACGAGCAGTACTTC.

In DNA form, the CDR3 reads TGTGCCAGCAGCTTAGAGGCTAGCGGGAACACCGGGGAGCTGTTTTTT. Its translation is CASSLEASGNTGELFF. The chain is built from TRBV7-9 and TRBJ2-2; TRBD2 matches 7 bases. J lost 1 base, V lost 1 base, and 3 bases had no gene match. Germline-derived CDR1 and CDR2 are SEHNR and FQNEAQ (reference sequence). CDR3 length equals 16 residues. The complete variable domain, with remaining parts taken from reference TRBV7-9 and TRBJ2-2, reads DTGVSQNPRHKITKRGQNVTFRCDPISEHNRLYWYRQTLGQGPEFLTYFQNEAQLEKSRLLSDRFSAERPKGSFSTLEIQRTEQGDSAMYLCASSLEASGNTGELFFGEGSRLTVL.

The chain uses TRBV27 and TRBJ1-5; possible D gene TRBD1, 6 bases. The CDR3 contains 15 residues. Trimming stripped 2 bases from V and 8 bases from J, with 16 bases between. The germline V gene has CDR1 MNHEY and CDR2 SMNVEV (reference sequence). The CDR3 DNA follows: TGTGCCAGCAGTTTAAGGTGGGGGGGCAGGGAGCCCCAGCATTTT. It encodes CASSLRWGGREPQHF.

This chain connects TRBV4-1 to TRBJ2-3; TRBD2 matches 7 bases. Germline CDR1 is MGHRA and CDR2 is YSYEKL. The CDR3 has 16 residues. V lost 1 base to trimming and J lost 2 bases; unmatched junction nucleotides: 6. CDR3 loop: CASSQALAEATDTQYF. The CDR3 DNA follows: TGCGCCAGCAGCCAAGCGCTAGCGGAGGCCACAGATACGCAGTATTTT.

The chain employs TRBV30 and TRBJ2-3; 13 positions agree with TRBD2. After removal of 1 base from V and 6 bases from J, the junction contained 7 bases not matched to a gene. The CDR3 is made up of 16 amino acids. CDR1 and CDR2 (germline): GTSNPN, SVGIG (reference sequence). The CDR3 DNA follows: TGTGCCTGGAGTGGCGGACTAGCGGGAGCTTGGGATACGCAGTATTTT. Translation: CAWSGGLAGAWDTQYF.

The chain has TRBV6-5 and TRBJ2-1; perhaps TRBD2 as D (6 bases). Looked up from germline, CDR1 is MNHEY and CDR2 is SVGAGI. The CDR3 runs 15 residues. V was trimmed by 5 bases and J by 7 bases, leaving 18 bases between them. The DNA of the CDR3 is TGTGCCAGCAGTCCAGAATCTAGCGTCTGGAATGAGCAGTTCTTC. This codes for CASSPESSVWNEQFF.

The chain joins TRBV27 to TRBJ2-7; D is perhaps TRBD1 (5 bases). The CDR3 extends over 15 amino acids. V lost 5 bases, J lost 2 bases, and 16 bases lay in between. CDR1 and CDR2 (germline): MNHEY, SMNVEV (reference sequence). The CDR3 coding sequence is TGTGCCAGCAGTCAGGAGCAGGGTTTTGCCTACGAGCAGTACTTC. Protein sequence: CASSQEQGFAYEQYF.

This rearrangement joins TRBV6-6 to TRBJ2-7; D possibly corresponds to TRBD2 (5 bases). Trimming took 8 bases from V and 0 from J, leaving 17 bases between them. This CDR3 has 15 residues. Germline CDR1 is MNHNY and CDR2 is SVGAGI (reference sequence). The CDR3: CASGLGDRSSYEQYF. In DNA form, the CDR3 reads TGTGCCAGCGGACTGGGTGACCGCAGCTCCTACGAGCAGTACTTC.

This sequence joins TRBV28 and TRBJ2-7; TRBD1 matches at 8 bases. Germline CDR1 is MDHEN and CDR2 is SYDVKM. The ends lost 5 bases at V and 7 bases at J; junction bases unmatched: 10. The CDR3 length is 14 residues. The CDR3: CASSPGQAVWEQYF. In nucleotides, the CDR3 is TGTGCCAGCAGTCCGGGACAGGCGGTCTGGGAGCAGTACTTC. Full variable domain (rest looked up from reference TRBV28 and TRBJ2-7): DVKVTQSSRYLVKRTGEKVFLECVQDMDHENMFWYRQDPGLGLRLIYFSYDVKMKEKGDIPEGYSVSREKKERFSLILESASTNQTSMYLCASSPGQAVWEQYFGPGTRLTVT.

This chain joins TRBV5-1 and TRBJ2-1; no definite D call. The CDR3 has 12 amino acids. Trimming removed 4 bases at V and 7 bases at J, with 9 bases between. Germline V gives CDR1 SGHRS, CDR2 YFSETQ. In nucleotides, the CDR3 is TGCGCCAGCAGCGCTTTTGCTAATGAGCAGTTCTTC. This encodes CASSAFANEQFF.

This chain connects TRBV6-5 to TRBJ1-2; 7 bases align to TRBD1. J gave up 7 bases and V 5 bases, and 7 bases lay outside the gene matches. CDR3 size: 13 residues. Germline assignment: CDR1 MNHEY and CDR2 SVGAGI. The CDR3 reads CASSITGAGGYTF. Written as DNA, the CDR3 is TGTGCCAGCAGTATTACAGGGGCGGGTGGCTACACCTTC.

About this clone itself: Other nucleotide sequences from this sample produce the same CDR3. This chain joins TRBV27 and TRBJ2-1; the D gene is possibly TRBD2 (6 bases). The CDR3 consists of 14 residues. Germline V gene lookup returns CDR1 MNHEY and CDR2 SMNVEV (reference sequence). The germline V and J ends were trimmed by 9 bases and 0 bases, with 12 bases remaining between them. CDR3 amino acids: CASSDGSSYNEQFF. The DNA for the CDR3 is TGTGCCAGTTCCGACGGGAGCTCCTACAATGAGCAGTTCTTC.

The chain couples TRBV2 to TRBJ1-1, with TRBD1 as a possible D gene (5 bases). Germline CDR1 and CDR2: SNHLY and FYNNEI. The CDR3 sequence is 13 residues long. V was clipped by 5 bases and J by 1 base, with 8 bases between them. In nucleotides, the CDR3 is TGTGCCAGCAGTCCGGGACGGAACACTGAAGCTTTCTTT. The encoded protein is CASSPGRNTEAFF.

V is TRBV5-6 and J is TRBJ1-1; D gene uncertain. Germline V gene data show CDR1 as SGHDT and CDR2 as YYEEEE. The CDR3 has 17 amino acids. Trimming took off 4 bases at V and 1 base at J, with 20 bases between the two ends. CDR3: CASSPDKVYKGNTEAFF. The CDR3 DNA reads TGTGCCAGCAGCCCCGACAAGGTGTACAAAGGGAACACTGAAGCTTTCTTT.

This chain uses TRBV28 with TRBJ2-3; 8 bases align to TRBD2. Losses at the gene ends were 4 bases for V and 0 bases for J; bases not matched to a gene: 3. In germline, CDR1 is MDHEN, CDR2 SYDVKM. The CDR3 sequence is 15 residues long. CDR3 region: CASSSTSVSTDTQYF. For the CDR3, the DNA is TGTGCCAGCAGTTCGACTAGCGTAAGCACAGATACGCAGTATTTT.